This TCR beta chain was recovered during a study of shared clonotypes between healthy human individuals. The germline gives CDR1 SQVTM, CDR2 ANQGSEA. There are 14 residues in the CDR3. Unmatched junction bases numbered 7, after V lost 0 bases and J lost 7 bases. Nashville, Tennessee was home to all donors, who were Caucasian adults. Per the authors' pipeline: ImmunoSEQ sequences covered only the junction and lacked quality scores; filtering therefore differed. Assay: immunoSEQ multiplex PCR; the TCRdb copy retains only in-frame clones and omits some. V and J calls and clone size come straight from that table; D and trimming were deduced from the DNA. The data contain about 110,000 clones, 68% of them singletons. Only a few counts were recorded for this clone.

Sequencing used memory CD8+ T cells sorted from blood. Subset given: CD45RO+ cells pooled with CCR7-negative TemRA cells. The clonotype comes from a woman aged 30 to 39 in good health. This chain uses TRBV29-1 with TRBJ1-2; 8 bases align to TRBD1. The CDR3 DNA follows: TGCAGCGTTGAAGAAGGGTCCGACAGGGGTGGCTACACCTTC. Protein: CSVEEGSDRGGYTF.